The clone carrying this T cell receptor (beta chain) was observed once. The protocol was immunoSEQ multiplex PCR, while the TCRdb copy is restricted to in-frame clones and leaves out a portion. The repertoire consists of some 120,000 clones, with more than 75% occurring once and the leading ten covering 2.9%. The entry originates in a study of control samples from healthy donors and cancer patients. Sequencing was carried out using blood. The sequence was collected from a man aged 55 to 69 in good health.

The CDR3 nucleotides are TGCGCCAGCAGCTTGGAAGCGGGGTGGGGGAACACTGAAGCTTTCTTT. Protein sequence: CASSLEAGWGNTEAFF. This chain connects TRBV5-1 to TRBJ1-1; D gene ambiguous. Trimming removed 0 bases at V and 1 base at J, with 13 bases between. The CDR3 consists of 16 residues. Germline V gene lookup returns CDR1 SGHRS and CDR2 YFSETQ.